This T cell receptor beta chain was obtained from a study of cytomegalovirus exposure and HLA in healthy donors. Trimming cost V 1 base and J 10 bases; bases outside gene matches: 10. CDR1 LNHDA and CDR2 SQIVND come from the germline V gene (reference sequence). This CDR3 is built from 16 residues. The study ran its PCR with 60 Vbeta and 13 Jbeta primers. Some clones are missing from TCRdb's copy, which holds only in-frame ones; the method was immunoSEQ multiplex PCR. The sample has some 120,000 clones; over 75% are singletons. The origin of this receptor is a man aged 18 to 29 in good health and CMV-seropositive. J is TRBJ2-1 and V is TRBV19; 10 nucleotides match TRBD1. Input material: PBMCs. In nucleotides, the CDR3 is TGTGCCAGTAGTATAGGTTGGACAGGGGGTTTATTGGAGCAGTTCTTC. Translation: CASSIGWTGGLLEQFF.